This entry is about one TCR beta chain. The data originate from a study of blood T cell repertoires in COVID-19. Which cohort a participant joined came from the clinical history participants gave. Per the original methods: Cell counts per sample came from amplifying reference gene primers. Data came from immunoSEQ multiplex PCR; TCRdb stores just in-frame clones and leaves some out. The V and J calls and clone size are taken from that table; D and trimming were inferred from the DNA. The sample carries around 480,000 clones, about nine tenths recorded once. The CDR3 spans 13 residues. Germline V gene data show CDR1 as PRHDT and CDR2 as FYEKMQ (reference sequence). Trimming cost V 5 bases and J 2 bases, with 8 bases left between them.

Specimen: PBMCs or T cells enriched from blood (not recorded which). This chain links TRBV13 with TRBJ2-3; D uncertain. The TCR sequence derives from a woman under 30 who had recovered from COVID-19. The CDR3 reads CASSPRLTDTQYF. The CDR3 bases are TGTGCCAGCAGCCCGAGACTCACAGATACGCAGTATTTT.